The table lists the clone carrying this TCR beta chain with many counts. What it recognizes is unknown. One entry per CDR3 protein results from TCRdb running MiXCR on the RT-PCR reads. The table includes around 490,000 distinct CDR3 sequences, approximately 7.1% detected once. There are 15 residues in the CDR3. V lost 7 bases to trimming and J lost 7 bases, with 19 bases between them. CDR1 and CDR2 (germline): MGHRA, YSYEKL. The sample is drawn from a study of response to subunit inactivated influenza vaccine. Study results and limitations: It was the authors' suggestion that each seasonal influenza vaccination recruits few new T cells.

Specimen: PBMCs from blood, collected roughly 24 months after vaccination. The chain uses TRBV4-1 and TRBJ1-4; D is perhaps TRBD1 (5 bases). This receptor was taken from a man between 45 and 75 years old who received an inactivated influenza vaccine. For the CDR3, the DNA is TGCGCCAGCACCAAATCGGTGGGGGAGGGTGAAAAACTGTTTTTT. It translates to CASTKSVGEGEKLFF.